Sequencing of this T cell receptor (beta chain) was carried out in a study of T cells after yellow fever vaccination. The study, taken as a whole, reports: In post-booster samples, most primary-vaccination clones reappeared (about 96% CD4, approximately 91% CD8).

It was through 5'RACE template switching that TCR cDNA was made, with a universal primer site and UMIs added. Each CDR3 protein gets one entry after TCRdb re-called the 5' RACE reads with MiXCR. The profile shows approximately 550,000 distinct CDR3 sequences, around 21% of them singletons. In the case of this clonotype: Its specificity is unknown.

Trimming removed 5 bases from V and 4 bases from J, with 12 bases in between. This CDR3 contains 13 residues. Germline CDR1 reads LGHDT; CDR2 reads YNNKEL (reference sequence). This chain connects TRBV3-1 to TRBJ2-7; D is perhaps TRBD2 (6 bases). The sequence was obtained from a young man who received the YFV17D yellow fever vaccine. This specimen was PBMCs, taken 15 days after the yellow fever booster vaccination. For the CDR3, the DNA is TGTGCCAGCAGCTTTAGCGGAGAATACGAGCAGTACTTC. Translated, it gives CASSFSGEYEQYF.